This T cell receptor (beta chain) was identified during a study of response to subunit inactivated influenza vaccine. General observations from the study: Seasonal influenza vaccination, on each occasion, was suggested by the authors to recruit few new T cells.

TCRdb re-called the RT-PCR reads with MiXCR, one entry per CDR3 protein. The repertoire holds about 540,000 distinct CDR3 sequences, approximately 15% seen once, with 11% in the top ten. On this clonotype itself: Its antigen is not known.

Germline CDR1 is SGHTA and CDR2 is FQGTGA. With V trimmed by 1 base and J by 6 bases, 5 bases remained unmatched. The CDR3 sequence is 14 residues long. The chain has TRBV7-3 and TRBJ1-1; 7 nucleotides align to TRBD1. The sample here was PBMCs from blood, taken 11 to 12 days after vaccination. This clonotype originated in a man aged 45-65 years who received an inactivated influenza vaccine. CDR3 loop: CASSLRQGGSEAFF. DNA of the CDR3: TGTGCCAGCAGCTTAAGACAGGGAGGGTCTGAAGCTTTCTTT.